Included here is one T cell receptor beta chain sequence, with context. Its antigen remains unknown. The CDR3 length is 15 residues. Trimming cost V 0 bases and J 9 bases, with 15 bases left between them. The germline V gene encodes CDR1 SEHNR and CDR2 FQNEAQ (reference sequence). Treatment defined: oral pan-JAK inhibitor, 5-10 mg twice daily. Collected material from alopecia areata patients comprised lesional scalp punch biopsies and peripheral blood. Sorted populations comprised CD4+ and CD8+ T cells obtained from PBMCs. Investigators isolated RNA and reverse transcribed it into cDNA to act as the sequencing template. Only in-frame clones appear in the TCRdb table, and some are missing; sequencing was by immunoSEQ multiplex PCR. The profile covers a few hundred thousand clones, with 66% appearing a single time and 1% to 1.5% taken by the ten largest. These data originate in a study of CD8+ T cells in alopecia areata.

Study-level points and caveats: Scalp clonality and expanded CD8+ clones among the top 100 showed significant decreases with tofacitinib. It was lesional scalp, especially alopecia totalis/universalis, that showed higher clonality than normal scalp.

The chain carries TRBV7-9 and TRBJ2-1, with D uncertain. The receptor's source is a human donor with alopecia areata. The sequenced sample was CD4+ T cells sorted from blood, obtained at week 44, from a patient treated with tofacitinib. In DNA, the CDR3 is TGTGCCAGCAGCTTAGCCGGGTCAATGGGCCGTGAGCAGTTCTTC. As protein: CASSLAGSMGREQFF. Supplemented by reference TRBV7-9 and TRBJ2-1, the full variable domain reads DTGVSQNPRHKITKRGQNVTFRCDPISEHNRLYWYRQTLGQGPEFLTYFQNEAQLEKSRLLSDRFSAERPKGSFSTLEIQRTEQGDSAMYLCASSLAGSMGREQFFGPGTRLTVL.